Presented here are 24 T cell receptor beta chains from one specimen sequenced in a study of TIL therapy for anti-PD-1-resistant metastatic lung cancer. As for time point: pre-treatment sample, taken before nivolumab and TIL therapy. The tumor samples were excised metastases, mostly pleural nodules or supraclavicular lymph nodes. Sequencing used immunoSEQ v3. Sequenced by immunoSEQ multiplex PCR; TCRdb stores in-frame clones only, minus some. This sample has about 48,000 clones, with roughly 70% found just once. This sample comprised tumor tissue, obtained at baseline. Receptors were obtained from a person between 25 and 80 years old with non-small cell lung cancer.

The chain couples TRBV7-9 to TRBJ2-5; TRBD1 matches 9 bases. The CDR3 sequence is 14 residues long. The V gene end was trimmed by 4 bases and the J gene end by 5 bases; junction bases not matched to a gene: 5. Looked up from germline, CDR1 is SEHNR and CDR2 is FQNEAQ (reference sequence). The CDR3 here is CASSSTGGSETQYF. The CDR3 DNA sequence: TGTGCCAGCAGCTCCACAGGGGGCAGCGAGACCCAGTACTTC.

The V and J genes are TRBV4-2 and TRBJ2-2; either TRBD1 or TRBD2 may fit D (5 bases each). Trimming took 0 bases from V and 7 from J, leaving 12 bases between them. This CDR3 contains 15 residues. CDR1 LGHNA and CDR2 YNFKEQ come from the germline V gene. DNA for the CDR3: TGTGCCAGCAGCCAAGAAGGGGACCAGGGCGGGGAGCTGTTTTTT. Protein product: CASSQEGDQGGELFF.

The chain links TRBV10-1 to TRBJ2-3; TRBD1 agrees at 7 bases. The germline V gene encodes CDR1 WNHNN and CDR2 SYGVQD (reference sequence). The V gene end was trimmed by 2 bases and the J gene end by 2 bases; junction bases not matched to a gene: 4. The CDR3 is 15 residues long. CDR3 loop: CASSEPQGNTDTQYF. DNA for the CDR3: TGCGCCAGCAGTGAGCCACAGGGGAACACAGATACGCAGTATTTT.

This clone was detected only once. The DNA of the CDR3 is TGTGCCTGGGGGCTTGGCACCAGCTCCTACAATGAGCAGTTCTTC. This gives the protein CAWGLGTSSYNEQFF. J is TRBJ2-1 and V is TRBV30; D unclear. V was pared by 5 bases and J by 0 bases, with 14 bases between. CDR1 and CDR2 (germline): GTSNPN, SVGIG (reference sequence). CDR3 length equals 15 residues.

The CDR3 spells CASSPAGGFSYNEQFF. Here the CDR3 DNA reads TGTGCCAGCAGTCCCGCGGGGGGCTTCTCCTACAATGAGCAGTTCTTC. V and J are TRBV28 and TRBJ2-1; 8 bases align to TRBD2. The V gene end was trimmed by 5 bases and the J gene end by 0 bases; junction bases not matched to a gene: 6. Per germline, CDR1 MDHEN and CDR2 SYDVKM. The CDR3 length is 16 residues. The full variable domain, with the rest looked up from reference TRBV28 and TRBJ2-1, is DVKVTQSSRYLVKRTGEKVFLECVQDMDHENMFWYRQDPGLGLRLIYFSYDVKMKEKGDIPEGYSVSREKKERFSLILESASTNQTSMYLCASSPAGGFSYNEQFFGPGTRLTVL.

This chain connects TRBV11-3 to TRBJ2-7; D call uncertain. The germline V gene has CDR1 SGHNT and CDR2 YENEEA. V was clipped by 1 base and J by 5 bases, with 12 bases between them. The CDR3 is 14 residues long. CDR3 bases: TGTGCCAGCAGCTTAGGTGCGGCTAGTCACGAGCAGTACTTC. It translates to CASSLGAASHEQYF. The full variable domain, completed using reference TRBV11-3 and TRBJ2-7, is EAGVVQSPRYKIIEKKQPVAFWCNPISGHNTLYWYLQNLGQGPELLIRYENEEAVDDSQLPKDRFSAERLKGVDSTLKIQPAELGDSAVYLCASSLGAASHEQYFGPGTRLTVT.

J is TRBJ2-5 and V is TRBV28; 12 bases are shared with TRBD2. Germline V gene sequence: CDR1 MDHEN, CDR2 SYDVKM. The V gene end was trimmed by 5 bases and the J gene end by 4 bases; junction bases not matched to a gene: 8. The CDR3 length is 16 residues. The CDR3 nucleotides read TGTGCCAGCAGTCGCCCCCTAGCGGGGGGGCCAGAGACCCAGTACTTC. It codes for CASSRPLAGGPETQYF.

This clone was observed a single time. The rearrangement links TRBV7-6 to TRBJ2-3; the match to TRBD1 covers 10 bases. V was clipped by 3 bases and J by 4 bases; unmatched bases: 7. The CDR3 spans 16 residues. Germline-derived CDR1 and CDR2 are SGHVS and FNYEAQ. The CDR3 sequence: CASSLSWDRGADTQYF. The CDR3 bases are TGTGCCAGCAGCTTGAGTTGGGACAGGGGAGCAGATACGCAGTATTTT.

The CDR3 sequence is CAWSVGQGWGYTF. CDR3 DNA sequence: TGTGCCTGGAGTGTAGGGCAGGGCTGGGGCTACACCTTC. The chain recombines TRBV30 with TRBJ1-2, with D possibly being TRBD1 (5 bases). Germline assignment: CDR1 GTSNPN and CDR2 SVGIG (reference sequence). The CDR3 is 13 amino acids. Trimming removed 0 bases at V and 8 bases at J, with 13 bases between.

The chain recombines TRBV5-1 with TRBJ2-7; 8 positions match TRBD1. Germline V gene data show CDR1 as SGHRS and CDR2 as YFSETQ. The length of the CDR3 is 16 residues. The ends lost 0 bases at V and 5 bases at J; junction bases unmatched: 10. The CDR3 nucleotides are TGCGCCAGCAGCTTGGTTGAGGGCAGGGGGCTTCACGAGCAGTACTTC. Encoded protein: CASSLVEGRGLHEQYF.

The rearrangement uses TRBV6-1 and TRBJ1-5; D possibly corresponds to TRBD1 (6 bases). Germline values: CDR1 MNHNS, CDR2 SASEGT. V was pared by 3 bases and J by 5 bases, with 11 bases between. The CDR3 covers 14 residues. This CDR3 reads CASSDSRTDQPQHF. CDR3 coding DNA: TGTGCCAGCAGTGATTCCCGGACAGATCAGCCCCAGCATTTT.

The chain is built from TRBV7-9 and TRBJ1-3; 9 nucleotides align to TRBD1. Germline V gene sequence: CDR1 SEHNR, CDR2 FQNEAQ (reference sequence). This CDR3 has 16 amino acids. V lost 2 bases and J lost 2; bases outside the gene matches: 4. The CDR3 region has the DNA TGTGCCAGCAGCTTAACAGGGGGCAATCCTGGAAACACCATATATTTT. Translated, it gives CASSLTGGNPGNTIYF.

The CDR3 DNA sequence: TGCGCCAGCAGCTTGGTAAGGGGGAATGAAAAACTGTTTTTT. Its protein product is CASSLVRGNEKLFF. The rearrangement joins TRBV5-1 to TRBJ1-4; D might be TRBD1 (6 bases). This CDR3 has 14 residues. V lost 0 bases and J 5 bases, leaving 8 bases between the germline ends. Germline V CDR1 and CDR2: SGHRS, YFSETQ.

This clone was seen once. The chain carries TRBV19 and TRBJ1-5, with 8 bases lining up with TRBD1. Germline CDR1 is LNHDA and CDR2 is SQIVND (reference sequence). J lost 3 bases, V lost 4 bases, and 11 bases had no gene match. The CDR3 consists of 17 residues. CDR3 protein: CASSNTLMDRVNQPQHF. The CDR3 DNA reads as TGTGCCAGTAGTAACACCCTCATGGACAGGGTCAATCAGCCCCAGCATTTT. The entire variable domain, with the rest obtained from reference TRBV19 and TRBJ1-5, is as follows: DGGITQSPKYLFRKEGQNVTLSCEQNLNHDAMYWYRQDPGQGLRLIYYSQIVNDFQKGDIAEGYSVSREKKESFPLTVTSAQKNPTAFYLCASSNTLMDRVNQPQHFGDGTRLSIL.

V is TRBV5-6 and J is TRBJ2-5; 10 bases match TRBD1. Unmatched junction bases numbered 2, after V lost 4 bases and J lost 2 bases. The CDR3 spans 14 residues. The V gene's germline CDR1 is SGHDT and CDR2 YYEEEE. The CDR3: CASSPGQGQETQYF. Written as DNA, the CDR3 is TGTGCCAGCAGCCCGGGACAGGGGCAAGAGACCCAGTACTTC. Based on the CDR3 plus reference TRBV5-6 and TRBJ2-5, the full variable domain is DAGVTQSPTHLIKTRGQQVTLRCSPKSGHDTVSWYQQALGQGPQFIFQYYEEEERQRGNFPDRFSGHQFPNYSSELNVNALLLGDSALYLCASSPGQGQETQYFGPGTRLLVL.

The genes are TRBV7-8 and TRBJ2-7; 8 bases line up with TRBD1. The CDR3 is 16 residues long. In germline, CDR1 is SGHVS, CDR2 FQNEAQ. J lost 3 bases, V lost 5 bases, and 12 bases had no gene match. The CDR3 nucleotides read TGTGCCAGCAGCCCCCTAGGACAGGGCGGAATCTACGAGCAGTACTTC. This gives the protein CASSPLGQGGIYEQYF. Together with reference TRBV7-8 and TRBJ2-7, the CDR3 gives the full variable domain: GAGVSQSPRYKVAKRGQDVALRCDPISGHVSLFWYQQALGQGPEFLTYFQNEAQLDKSGLPSDRFFAERPEGSVSTLKIQRTQQEDSAVYLCASSPLGQGGIYEQYFGPGTRLTVT.

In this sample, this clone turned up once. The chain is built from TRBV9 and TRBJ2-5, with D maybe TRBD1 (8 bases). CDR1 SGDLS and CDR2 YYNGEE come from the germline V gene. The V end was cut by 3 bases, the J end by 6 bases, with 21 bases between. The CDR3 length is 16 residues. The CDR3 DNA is TGTGCCAGCAGCGCTGACACAGGGGGGGGTATGAAGACCCAGTACTTC. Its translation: CASSADTGGGMKTQYF.

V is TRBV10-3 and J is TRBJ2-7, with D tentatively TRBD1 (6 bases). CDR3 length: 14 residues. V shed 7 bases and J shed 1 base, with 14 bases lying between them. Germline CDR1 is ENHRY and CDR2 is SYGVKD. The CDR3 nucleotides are TGTGCCATCACCGCCCACGGACAGTCCTACGAGCAGTACTTC. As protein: CAITAHGQSYEQYF.

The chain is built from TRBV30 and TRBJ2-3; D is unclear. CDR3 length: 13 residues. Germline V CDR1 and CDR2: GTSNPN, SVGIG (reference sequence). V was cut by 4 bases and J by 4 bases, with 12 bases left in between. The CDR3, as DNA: TGTGCCTGGAACCTAGATTATGCAGATACGCAGTATTTT. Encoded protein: CAWNLDYADTQYF.

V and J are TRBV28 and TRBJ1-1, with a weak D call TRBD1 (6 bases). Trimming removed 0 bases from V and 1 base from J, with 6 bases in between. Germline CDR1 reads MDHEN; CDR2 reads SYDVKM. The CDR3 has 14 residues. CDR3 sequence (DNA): TGTGCCAGCAGTTTATGGGGACAGAACACTGAAGCTTTCTTT. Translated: CASSLWGQNTEAFF.

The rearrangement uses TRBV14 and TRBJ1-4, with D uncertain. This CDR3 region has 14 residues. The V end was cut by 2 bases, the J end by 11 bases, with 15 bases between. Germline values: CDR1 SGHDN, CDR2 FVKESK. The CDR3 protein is CASSQLNSGDKLFF. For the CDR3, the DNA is TGTGCCAGCAGCCAACTAAATTCAGGTGATAAACTGTTTTTT. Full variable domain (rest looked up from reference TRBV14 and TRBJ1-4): EAGVTQFPSHSVIEKGQTVTLRCDPISGHDNLYWYRRVMGKEIKFLLHFVKESKQDESGMPNNRFLAERTGGTYSTLKVQPAELEDSGVYFCASSQLNSGDKLFFGSGTQLSVL.

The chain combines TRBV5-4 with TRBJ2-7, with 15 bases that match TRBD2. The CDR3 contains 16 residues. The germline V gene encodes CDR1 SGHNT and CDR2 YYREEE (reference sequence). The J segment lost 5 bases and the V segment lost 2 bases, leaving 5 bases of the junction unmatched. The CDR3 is CASSFGLAGGLNEQYF. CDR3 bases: TGTGCCAGCAGCTTTGGACTAGCGGGGGGGTTAAACGAGCAGTACTTC.

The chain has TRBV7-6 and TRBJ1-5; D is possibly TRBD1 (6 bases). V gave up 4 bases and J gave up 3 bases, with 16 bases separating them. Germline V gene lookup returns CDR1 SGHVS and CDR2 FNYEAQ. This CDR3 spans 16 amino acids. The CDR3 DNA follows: TGTGCCAGCAGCTCTAACGTAGGGGGGGTCAATCAGCCCCAGCATTTT. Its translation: CASSSNVGGVNQPQHF.

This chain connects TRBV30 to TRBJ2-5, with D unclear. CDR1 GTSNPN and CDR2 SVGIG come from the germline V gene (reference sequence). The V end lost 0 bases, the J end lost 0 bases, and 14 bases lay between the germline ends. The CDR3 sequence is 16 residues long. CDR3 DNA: TGTGCCTGGAGTGTACTGGCCAGAGCGTACCAAGAGACCCAGTACTTC. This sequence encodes CAWSVLARAYQETQYF. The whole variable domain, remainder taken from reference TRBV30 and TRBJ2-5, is SQTIHQWPATLVQPVGSPLSLECTVEGTSNPNLYWYRQAAGRGLQLLFYSVGIGQISSEVPQNLSASRPQDRQFILSSKKLLLSDSGFYLCAWSVLARAYQETQYFGPGTRLLVL.